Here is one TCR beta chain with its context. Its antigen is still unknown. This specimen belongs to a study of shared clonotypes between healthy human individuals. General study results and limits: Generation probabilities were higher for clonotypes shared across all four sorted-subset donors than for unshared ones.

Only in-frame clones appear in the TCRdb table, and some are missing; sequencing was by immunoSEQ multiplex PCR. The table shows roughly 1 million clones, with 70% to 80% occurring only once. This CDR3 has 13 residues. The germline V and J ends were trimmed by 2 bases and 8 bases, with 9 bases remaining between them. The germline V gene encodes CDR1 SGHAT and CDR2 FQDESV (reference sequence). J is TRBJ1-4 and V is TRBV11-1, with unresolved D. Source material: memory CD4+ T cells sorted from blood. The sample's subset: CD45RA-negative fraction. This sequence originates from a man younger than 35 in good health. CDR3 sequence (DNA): TGTGCCAGCAGCTTATGGAGCGGGGAAAAACTGTTTTTT. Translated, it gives CASSLWSGEKLFF.